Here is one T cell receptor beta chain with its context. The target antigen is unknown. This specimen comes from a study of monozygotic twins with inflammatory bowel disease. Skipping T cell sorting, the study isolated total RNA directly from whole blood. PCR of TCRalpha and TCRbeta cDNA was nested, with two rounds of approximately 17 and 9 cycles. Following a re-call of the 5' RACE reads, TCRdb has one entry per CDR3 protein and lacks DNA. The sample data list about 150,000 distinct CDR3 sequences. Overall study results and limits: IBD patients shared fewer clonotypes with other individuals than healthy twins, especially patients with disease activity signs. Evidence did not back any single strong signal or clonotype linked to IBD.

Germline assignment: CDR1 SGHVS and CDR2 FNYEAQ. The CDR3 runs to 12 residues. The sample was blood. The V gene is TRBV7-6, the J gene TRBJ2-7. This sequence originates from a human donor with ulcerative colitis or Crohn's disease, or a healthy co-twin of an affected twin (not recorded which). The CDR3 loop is CASSFETSEQYF.